These T cell receptor beta chains were read from a single sample in a study of blood T cell repertoires in COVID-19. The table came from immunoSEQ multiplex PCR; TCRdb's copy has only in-frame clones and leaves some out. The table includes hundreds of thousands of clones, roughly 90% detected once. Sequenced: peripheral blood. These receptors were obtained from a woman aged 70-85 years with COVID-19, enrolled during active disease. Each CDR3 is given without its conserved first and last residue. Each record gives: J gene, V gene, CDR3 protein.

J gene: TRBJ1-2
V gene: TRBV12-1
CDR3 protein: ASSYQGADGYT

J gene: TRBJ2-7
V gene: TRBV5-6
CDR3 protein: ASTARQAPYEQY

J gene: TRBJ2-1
V gene: TRBV2
CDR3 protein: ASSGLAGAYNEQF

J gene: TRBJ2-7
V gene: TRBV21-1
CDR3 protein: ASRDSDNEQY

J gene: TRBJ1-1
V gene: TRBV18
CDR3 protein: ASSPNLGEMNTEAF

J gene: TRBJ1-1
V gene: TRBV27
CDR3 protein: ASSGQGKTEAF

J gene: TRBJ1-2
V gene: TRBV7-2
CDR3 protein: ASSLKAGQGYT

J gene: TRBJ1-4
V gene: TRBV9
CDR3 protein: ASSVAGTTNEKLF

J gene: TRBJ1-2
V gene: TRBV29-1
CDR3 protein: SVSQGDYGYT

J gene: TRBJ1-4
V gene: TRBV30
CDR3 protein: AWNQGLREKLF

J gene: TRBJ1-5
V gene: TRBV7-9
CDR3 protein: ASSLNRVDSNQPQH

J gene: TRBJ1-5
V gene: TRBV24-1
CDR3 protein: ATSDSQGYHQPQH

J gene: TRBJ2-7
V gene: TRBV19
CDR3 protein: ASSTWDRGSYEQY

J gene: TRBJ1-1
V gene: TRBV28
CDR3 protein: ASSLSGVAF

J gene: TRBJ1-4
V gene: TRBV2
CDR3 protein: ASNRQSNEKLF

J gene: TRBJ2-1
V gene: TRBV18
CDR3 protein: ASSPPSRASYNEQF

J gene: TRBJ2-7
V gene: TRBV12-3/TRBV12-4
CDR3 protein: ASSLALFVEQY

J gene: TRBJ2-5
V gene: TRBV9
CDR3 protein: ASSVGVGPEETQY

J gene: TRBJ2-5
V gene: TRBV11-2
CDR3 protein: ASTKTGKETQY

J gene: TRBJ2-5
V gene: TRBV5-6
CDR3 protein: ASSVGLAGVQETQY

J gene: TRBJ2-3
V gene: TRBV7-2
CDR3 protein: ASSLNSGSFRSTDTQY

J gene: TRBJ1-6
V gene: TRBV7-3
CDR3 protein: ASSWTGGDSYNSPLH

J gene: TRBJ1-2
V gene: TRBV14
CDR3 protein: ASSHGRDYGYT

J gene: TRBJ1-1
V gene: TRBV18
CDR3 protein: ASSTGNTEAF

J gene: TRBJ1-2
V gene: TRBV5-1
CDR3 protein: ASSPGQNFNYGYT

J gene: TRBJ1-3
V gene: TRBV30
CDR3 protein: AWSVVAAGNTIY

J gene: TRBJ2-3
V gene: TRBV27
CDR3 protein: ASSPDFAYTQY

J gene: TRBJ2-3
V gene: TRBV24-1
CDR3 protein: ATSDSRGRRDTQY

J gene: TRBJ1-2
V gene: TRBV19
CDR3 protein: ASSAQLTGPYGYT

J gene: TRBJ1-1
V gene: TRBV19
CDR3 protein: ASSIGDSLNTEAF

J gene: TRBJ2-7
V gene: TRBV5-1
CDR3 protein: ASSLYSGGALGEQY

J gene: TRBJ2-3
V gene: TRBV30
CDR3 protein: AWRQPGTDTQY

J gene: TRBJ2-1
V gene: TRBV4-2
CDR3 protein: ASSQGASGANEQF

J gene: TRBJ1-4
V gene: TRBV20-1
CDR3 protein: SATDRGRDEKLF

J gene: TRBJ1-3
V gene: TRBV11-2
CDR3 protein: ASSSSPGNTIY

J gene: TRBJ1-2
V gene: TRBV2
CDR3 protein: ASIIGQVYGYT

J gene: TRBJ2-7
V gene: TRBV7-2
CDR3 protein: ASRRGPNYEQY

J gene: TRBJ1-1
V gene: TRBV3-1/TRBV3-2
CDR3 protein: ASSQVRAEAF

J gene: TRBJ2-1
V gene: TRBV5-6
CDR3 protein: ASIMRTRAPSEQF

J gene: TRBJ1-4
V gene: TRBV7-2
CDR3 protein: ASSLEPREKLF

J gene: TRBJ1-1
V gene: TRBV7-3
CDR3 protein: ASSHDPPLPGQTTEAF

J gene: TRBJ2-5
V gene: TRBV5-1
CDR3 protein: ASSTALAGGYQETQY